Listed here are 18 T cell receptor beta chains from one sample, sequenced in a study of identical twins. Via MiXCR, TCRdb re-called the 5' RACE reads, giving one row per CDR3 protein. The table has approximately 680,000 distinct CDR3 sequences, 7% to 7.5% seen once. In addition, the sample was reused for a study of yellow fever vaccine responses in identical twins.

Specimen: PBMCs. These receptors were taken from a woman younger than 30 in good health.

This clonotype showed up many times. V is TRBV5-8 and J is TRBJ2-3, with 7 positions matching TRBD2. Germline-derived CDR1 and CDR2 are SGHTS and YDEGEE. V was pared by 4 bases and J by 3 bases, with 8 bases of the junction left unmatched. The CDR3 has 15 amino acids. This chain's CDR3 is CASSLGDSGTDTQYF. CDR3 DNA: TGTGCCAGCAGCCTGGGAGATAGCGGGACAGATACGCAGTATTTT.

At least ten counts were recorded for this clonotype. The V gene is TRBV5-6, the J gene TRBJ1-1; TRBD1 matches at 8 bases. V lost 4 bases to trimming and J lost 8 bases; unmatched junction nucleotides: 4. CDR1 and CDR2 from the germline V gene are SGHDT and YYEEEE. There are 12 residues in the CDR3. CDR3: CASSLQGGEAFF. The CDR3 nucleotides are TGTGCCAGCAGCCTACAGGGGGGGGAAGCTTTCTTT.

This clonotype was counted at least ten times. V gene TRBV29-1 combines with J gene TRBJ2-1; 10 nucleotides match TRBD2. With 7 bases clipped from V and 0 bases from J, the junction kept 15 bases outside the gene matches. Germline CDR1 and CDR2: SQVTM and ANQGSEA. The CDR3 runs 18 residues. In DNA form, the CDR3 reads TGCAGCGGCGAAGACTACGGTAGCGGGGGGTACTCCTACAATGAGCAGTTCTTC. It encodes CSGEDYGSGGYSYNEQFF.

V gene TRBV5-6 combines with J gene TRBJ2-7; 15 nucleotides match TRBD2. The CDR3 runs to 19 residues. J lost 0 bases, V lost 4 bases, and 11 bases had no gene match. In germline, CDR1 is SGHDT, CDR2 YYEEEE. The CDR3 region has the DNA TGTGCCAGCAGCCACCCCCCGGGACTAGCGGGAGGTATCTCCTACGAGCAGTACTTC. It specifies CASSHPPGLAGGISYEQYF. Full variable domain (remainder filled in from reference TRBV5-6 and TRBJ2-7): DAGVTQSPTHLIKTRGQQVTLRCSPKSGHDTVSWYQQALGQGPQFIFQYYEEEERQRGNFPDRFSGHQFPNYSSELNVNALLLGDSALYLCASSHPPGLAGGISYEQYFGPGTRLTVT.

The rearrangement uses TRBV20-1 and TRBJ1-1, with TRBD1 matching 8 bases. The germline gives CDR1 DFQATT, CDR2 SNEGSKA (reference sequence). Unmatched junction bases numbered 7, after V lost 6 bases and J lost 7 bases. The CDR3 runs 12 residues. CDR3 sequence reads: CSAVQGAVEAFF. The CDR3 DNA follows: TGCAGTGCCGTTCAGGGGGCAGTTGAAGCTTTCTTT.

The gene calls are TRBV7-9 and TRBJ1-6; no reliable D call. The length of the CDR3 is 14 residues. Trimming left V 4 bases short and J 4 bases short, with 8 bases between. Germline V gives CDR1 SEHNR, CDR2 FQNEAQ (reference sequence). CDR3 protein: CASSSSGYNSPLHF. For the CDR3, the DNA is TGTGCCAGCAGCTCCTCCGGTTATAATTCACCCCTCCACTTT. The full variable domain, in which reference TRBV7-9 and TRBJ1-6 provide the parts outside the CDR3, is DTGVSQNPRHKITKRGQNVTFRCDPISEHNRLYWYRQTLGQGPEFLTYFQNEAQLEKSRLLSDRFSAERPKGSFSTLEIQRTEQGDSAMYLCASSSSGYNSPLHFGNGTRLTVT.

This clonotype was picked up a small number of times. The V call is TRBV6-5, the J call TRBJ1-2; D gene ambiguous. Per germline, CDR1 MNHEY and CDR2 SVGAGI. Deletions cut 2 bases from V and 1 base from J, with 11 bases between. The CDR3 consists of 15 residues. CDR3 residues: CASSYQRKINYGYTF. The CDR3 DNA reads as TGTGCCAGCAGTTACCAGCGGAAGATTAACTATGGCTACACCTTC.

The sample holds a few counts of this clonotype. The gene calls are TRBV5-1 and TRBJ2-7; D is ambiguous. Germline V CDR1 and CDR2: SGHRS, YFSETQ. This CDR3 has 15 residues. The V end lost 0 bases, the J end lost 6 bases, and 16 bases lay between the germline ends. The CDR3 coding sequence is TGCGCCAGCAGCTTGGACAACCCCCATATGGGCGAGCAGTACGTC. Translating gives CASSLDNPHMGEQYV.

J is TRBJ2-1 and V is TRBV9; the match to TRBD2 covers 8 bases. V was clipped by 0 bases and J by 13 bases; unmatched bases: 3. From germline, CDR1 is SGDLS and CDR2 YYNGEE. The CDR3 contains 12 residues. CDR3 DNA: TGTGCCAGCAGCGTAGTTGCGGGGGGTCAGTTCTTC. Its protein is CASSVVAGGQFF.

This clonotype was seen a handful of times. In nucleotides, the CDR3 is TGCGCCAGCAGCCCGGAGGCAGAGCGATCACCCCTCCACTTT. Protein product: CASSPEAERSPLHF. V is TRBV5-1 and J is TRBJ1-6, with D hard to call. The CDR3 is made up of 14 amino acids. Germline lookup yields CDR1 SGHRS and CDR2 YFSETQ. V gave up 4 bases and J gave up 10 bases, with 15 bases separating them.

This clonotype occurred a few times. The V gene is TRBV3-1, the J gene TRBJ2-2; D perhaps matches TRBD2 (6 bases). Germline-derived CDR1 and CDR2 are LGHDT and YNNKEL (reference sequence). This CDR3 has 14 amino acids. V gave up 4 bases and J gave up 4 bases, with 10 bases separating them. The CDR3 protein is CASSPGLLTGELFF. Written as DNA, the CDR3 is TGTGCCAGCAGCCCCGGACTACTCACCGGGGAGCTGTTTTTT.

This clonotype was detected many times. The chain links TRBV3-1 to TRBJ1-1; D uncertain. There are 15 residues in the CDR3. From germline, CDR1 is LGHDT and CDR2 YNNKEL (reference sequence). Between the trimmed V and J ends, which lost 3 bases and 1 base, there was a span of 12 bases. CDR3 residues: CASSQGTAPNTEAFF. CDR3 coding DNA: TGTGCCAGCAGCCAGGGAACCGCACCGAACACTGAAGCTTTCTTT.

This clonotype was counted a few times. The V call is TRBV20-1, the J call TRBJ2-3, with a possible D match to TRBD1 (6 bases). This CDR3 has 14 residues. Germline values: CDR1 DFQATT, CDR2 SNEGSKA (reference sequence). V dropped 0 bases and J dropped 6 bases, with 13 bases sitting between them. Here the CDR3 reads CSARDRTGWDTQYF. The DNA for the CDR3 is TGCAGTGCTAGAGATAGAACAGGGTGGGATACGCAGTATTTT.

The CDR3 region is CASSTNPLNEQFF. The CDR3 DNA is TGTGCCAGCAGCACGAACCCTTTGAATGAGCAGTTCTTC. The V gene is TRBV7-8, the J gene TRBJ2-1; D remains ambiguous. The CDR3 length is 13 residues. Deletions cut 5 bases from V and 7 bases from J, with 12 bases between. Germline V gene sequence: CDR1 SGHVS, CDR2 FQNEAQ.

J is TRBJ2-3 and V is TRBV10-3, with D uncertain. This CDR3 contains 16 residues. The V end lost 0 bases, the J end lost 5 bases, and 15 bases lay between the germline ends. Germline V gives CDR1 ENHRY, CDR2 SYGVKD. CDR3 amino acids: CAISESVVAEEDTQYF. The CDR3 nucleotides read TGTGCCATCAGTGAGTCGGTGGTAGCAGAGGAAGATACGCAGTATTTT.

In this sample, this clonotype turned up a few times. The rearrangement uses TRBV12-3 or TRBV12-4 and TRBJ2-1, with 7 bases identical to TRBD2. The CDR3 is made up of 14 amino acids. V shed 7 bases and J 0 bases; nucleotides not matched to a gene: 3. CDR3 protein: CASNPSGSYNEQFF. CDR3 DNA: TGTGCCAGCAATCCTAGCGGCTCCTACAATGAGCAGTTCTTC.

In its sample, this clonotype was seen a few times. The genes are TRBV27 and TRBJ2-2, with no clear D. The CDR3 extends over 14 amino acids. Germline lookup yields CDR1 MNHEY and CDR2 SMNVEV (reference sequence). Trimming removed 5 bases from V and 3 bases from J, with 10 bases in between. CDR3 sequence: CASSVSLHTGELFF. The CDR3, as DNA: TGTGCCAGCAGTGTTAGTTTGCACACCGGGGAGCTGTTTTTT.

This clonotype has only a few counts. V gene TRBV20-1 combines with J gene TRBJ2-7; the D gene could be TRBD1 or TRBD2 (6 bases each). CDR1 and CDR2 (germline): DFQATT, SNEGSKA (reference sequence). V gave up 6 bases and J gave up 2 bases, with 17 bases separating them. The CDR3 is 14 amino acids. The CDR3 sequence: CSATLGGPAYEQYF. In nucleotides, the CDR3 is TGCAGTGCAACCCTCGGGGGCCCAGCCTACGAGCAGTACTTC.